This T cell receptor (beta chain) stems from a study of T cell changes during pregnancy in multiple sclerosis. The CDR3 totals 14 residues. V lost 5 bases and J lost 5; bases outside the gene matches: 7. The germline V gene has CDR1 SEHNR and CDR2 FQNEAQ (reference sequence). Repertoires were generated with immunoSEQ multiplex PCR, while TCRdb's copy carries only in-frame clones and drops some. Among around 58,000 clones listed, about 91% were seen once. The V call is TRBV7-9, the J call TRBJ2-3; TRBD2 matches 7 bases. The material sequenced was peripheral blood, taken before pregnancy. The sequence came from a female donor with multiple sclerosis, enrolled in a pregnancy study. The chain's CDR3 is CASSVRGVGDTQYF. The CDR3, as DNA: TGTGCCAGCAGCGTCCGGGGGGTAGGAGATACGCAGTATTTT.